This T cell receptor (beta chain) was recovered during a study of shared T cell receptors in the human thymus. Germline V gene data show CDR1 as MNHNS and CDR2 as SASEGT. V lost 0 bases, J lost 7 bases, and 3 bases lay in between. The length of the CDR3 is 12 residues. Generated by immunoSEQ multiplex PCR, the TCRdb table keeps only in-frame clones and is missing some. The sample includes hundreds of thousands of clones, over 75% seen only once; the top ten take 0.0094%. The same sample was also used in a study of human thymus T cells.

Sequencing was performed on thymocytes. The V gene is TRBV6-1, the J gene TRBJ1-4; D is unresolved. The receptor was isolated from a boy under three years old with a congenital heart defect. Here the CDR3 reads CASSEAREKLFF. In DNA, the CDR3 is TGTGCCAGCAGTGAAGCCCGTGAAAAACTGTTTTTT.